These 13 T cell receptor beta chains were all obtained from the same sample, sequenced in a study of blood T cells in healthy people across ages. PCR was performed a second time for roughly 7 to 12 cycles using a sample-barcoded 5' primer and a J-beta primer mix. MiXCR was run by TCRdb on the 5' RACE reads, yielding one entry per CDR3 protein. The sample consists of around 700,000 distinct CDR3 sequences, 25% of them appearing once. Another study also made use of these data, one on T cells of mothers and their children.

The sample was blood. These receptors came from a boy between 10 and 17 years old in good health.

This clonotype was observed a few times. The chain has TRBV20-1 and TRBJ1-2; possible D gene TRBD1, 5 bases. Trimming stripped 3 bases from V and 0 bases from J, with 14 bases between. There are 15 residues in the CDR3. The germline V gene encodes CDR1 DFQATT and CDR2 SNEGSKA (reference sequence). The CDR3 sequence: CSARREGRTNYGYTF. CDR3 DNA: TGCAGTGCTAGGCGGGAGGGGAGGACTAACTATGGCTACACCTTC.

This chain joins TRBV15 and TRBJ2-7; TRBD2 might be the D (6 bases). This CDR3 region has 14 residues. Germline CDR1 is LNHNV and CDR2 is YYDKDF (reference sequence). V lost 8 bases and J 3 bases, leaving 17 bases between the germline ends. The CDR3 DNA sequence: TGTGCCACCTCGCGGGGCCAATATCTCTACGAGCAGTACTTC. Protein sequence: CATSRGQYLYEQYF.

V and J are TRBV10-3 and TRBJ1-2, with D uncertain. This CDR3 is 12 amino acids long. Trimming stripped 2 bases from V and 2 bases from J, with 3 bases between. CDR1 is ENHRY, CDR2 SYGVKD, per germline. The CDR3 DNA reads as TGTGCCATCAGTGAGGGCAACTATGGCTACACCTTC. It codes for CAISEGNYGYTF.

DNA of the CDR3: TGCGCCAGCAGCCCGGGGGACAGTGATCAGCCCCAGCATTTT. Protein sequence: CASSPGDSDQPQHF. The rearrangement uses TRBV5-1 and TRBJ1-5; TRBD1 matches at 7 bases. The trim removed 4 bases at V and 5 bases at J, leaving 6 bases unmatched. This CDR3 region has 14 residues. CDR1 is SGHRS, CDR2 YFSETQ, per germline.

The J gene is TRBJ2-2, the V gene TRBV4-1, with D perhaps TRBD1 or TRBD2 (5 bases each). V dropped 0 bases and J dropped 5 bases, with 10 bases sitting between them. The V gene's germline CDR1 is MGHRA and CDR2 YSYEKL. This CDR3 is built from 15 residues. CDR3 sequence (DNA): TGCGCCAGCAGCCAAGAGGGGGTATCGACCGGGGAGCTGTTTTTT. This translates into CASSQEGVSTGELFF.

The chain combines TRBV29-1 with TRBJ2-1; the match to TRBD2 covers 8 bases. The trim removed 6 bases at V and 4 bases at J, leaving 8 bases unmatched. Germline CDR1 reads SQVTM; CDR2 reads ANQGSEA. CDR3 length: 14 residues. The CDR3 DNA follows: TGCAGCGTCGCCCTGGGACTAGGATACAATGAGCAGTTCTTC. It specifies CSVALGLGYNEQFF.

The chain joins TRBV20-1 to TRBJ2-7, with 10 bases fitting TRBD2. The CDR3 extends over 14 amino acids. The germline gives CDR1 DFQATT, CDR2 SNEGSKA (reference sequence). With V trimmed by 1 base and J by 3 bases, 3 bases remained unmatched. The CDR3 sequence is CSARALAGNYEQYF. Here the CDR3 DNA reads TGCAGTGCTAGAGCACTAGCGGGAAACTACGAGCAGTACTTC.

The V gene is TRBV14, the J gene TRBJ2-2; D may be TRBD1 (6 bases). Trimming removed 0 bases from V and 0 bases from J, with 17 bases in between. Germline V gene data show CDR1 as SGHDN and CDR2 as FVKESK. The length of the CDR3 is 19 residues. The CDR3 nucleotides are TGTGCCAGCAGCCAAGATGGTTCGATAGGGGGTCCGAACACCGGGGAGCTGTTTTTT. Translation gives CASSQDGSIGGPNTGELFF.

This clonotype was seen a few times. The chain couples TRBV2 to TRBJ1-2; D may be TRBD1 (5 bases). With 7 bases removed from V and 5 bases from J, the gap between germline ends came to 17 bases. The length of the CDR3 is 14 residues. In germline, CDR1 is SNHLY, CDR2 FYNNEI. This CDR3 is CASILLGTDYGYTF. CDR3 nucleotide sequence: TGTGCCAGCATACTTCTCGGGACGGATTATGGCTACACCTTC.

The rearrangement joins TRBV12-3 or TRBV12-4 to TRBJ2-3; D is perhaps TRBD2 (6 bases). The CDR3 has 15 residues. V was shortened by 7 bases and J by 1 base, with 15 bases between the two germline ends. The DNA for the CDR3 is TGTGCCAGCACGGAGGGCAGATTCCGCACAGATACGCAGTATTTT. This codes for CASTEGRFRTDTQYF.

This clonotype was seen a handful of times. The rearrangement joins TRBV20-1 to TRBJ2-1; 12 bases align to TRBD2. The CDR3 extends over 15 amino acids. Germline trimming cut 6 bases from V and 8 bases from J; bases unmatched to any gene: 11. CDR1 and CDR2 (germline): DFQATT, SNEGSKA (reference sequence). The CDR3 bases are TGCAGTGCCCCCGTGGCGACTAGCGGGGGCGATGAGCAGTTCTTC. Translated, it gives CSAPVATSGGDEQFF.

V gene TRBV6-6 combines with J gene TRBJ2-7; 7 bases align to TRBD1. The J call could be wrong; TRBJ2-1 is a better fit for the DNA end. Germline assignment: CDR1 MNHNY and CDR2 SVGAGI (reference sequence). The CDR3 totals 15 residues. CDR3 loop: CASSYRGQRFNEQFF. For the CDR3, the DNA is TGTGCCAGCAGTTACCGGGGACAGAGATTTAATGAGCAGTTCTTC.

The chain recombines TRBV6-1 with TRBJ2-5, with 9 bases matching TRBD2. The DNA end is a closer match to TRBJ2-1, so the J assignment may be wrong. In germline, CDR1 is MNHNS, CDR2 SASEGT. The CDR3 covers 15 residues. CDR3 sequence reads: CASSELSGRWDEQFF. The CDR3 nucleotides are TGTGCCAGCAGTGAACTAAGCGGGAGGTGGGATGAGCAGTTCTTC.